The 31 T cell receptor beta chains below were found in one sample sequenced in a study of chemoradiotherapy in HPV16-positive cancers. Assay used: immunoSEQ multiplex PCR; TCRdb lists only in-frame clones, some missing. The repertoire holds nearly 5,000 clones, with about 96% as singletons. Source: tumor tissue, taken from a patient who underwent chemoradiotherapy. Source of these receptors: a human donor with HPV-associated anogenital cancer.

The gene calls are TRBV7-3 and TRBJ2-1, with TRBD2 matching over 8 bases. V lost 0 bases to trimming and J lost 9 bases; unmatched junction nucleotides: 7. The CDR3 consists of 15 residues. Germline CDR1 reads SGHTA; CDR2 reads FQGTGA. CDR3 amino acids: CASSLTGAGDGEQFF. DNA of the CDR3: TGTGCCAGCAGCTTAACGGGAGCGGGAGACGGTGAGCAGTTCTTC.

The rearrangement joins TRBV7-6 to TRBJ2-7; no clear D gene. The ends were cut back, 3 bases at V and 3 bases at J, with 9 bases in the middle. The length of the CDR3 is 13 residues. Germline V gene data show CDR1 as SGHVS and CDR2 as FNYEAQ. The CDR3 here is CASSFAGSYEQYF. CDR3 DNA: TGTGCCAGCAGCTTTGCAGGAAGCTACGAGCAGTACTTC.

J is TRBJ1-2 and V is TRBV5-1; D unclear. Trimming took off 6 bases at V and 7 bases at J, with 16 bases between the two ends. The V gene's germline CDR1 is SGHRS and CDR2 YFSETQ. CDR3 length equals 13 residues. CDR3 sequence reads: CASKLGRDPGYTF. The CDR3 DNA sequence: TGCGCCAGCAAGTTGGGCAGAGACCCTGGCTACACCTTC. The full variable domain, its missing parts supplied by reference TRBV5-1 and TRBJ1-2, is KAGVTQTPRYLIKTRGQQVTLSCSPISGHRSVSWYQQTPGQGLQFLFEYFSETQRNKGNFPGRFSGRQFSNSRSEMNVSTLELGDSALYLCASKLGRDPGYTFGSGTRLTVV.

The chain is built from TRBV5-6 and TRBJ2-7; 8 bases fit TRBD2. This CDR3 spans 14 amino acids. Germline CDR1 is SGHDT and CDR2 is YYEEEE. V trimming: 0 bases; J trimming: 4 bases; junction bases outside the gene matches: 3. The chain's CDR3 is CASSLGLALYEQYF. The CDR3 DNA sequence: TGTGCCAGCAGCTTGGGACTAGCGCTTTACGAGCAGTACTTC. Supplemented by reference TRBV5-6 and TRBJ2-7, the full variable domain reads DAGVTQSPTHLIKTRGQQVTLRCSPKSGHDTVSWYQQALGQGPQFIFQYYEEEERQRGNFPDRFSGHQFPNYSSELNVNALLLGDSALYLCASSLGLALYEQYFGPGTRLTVT.

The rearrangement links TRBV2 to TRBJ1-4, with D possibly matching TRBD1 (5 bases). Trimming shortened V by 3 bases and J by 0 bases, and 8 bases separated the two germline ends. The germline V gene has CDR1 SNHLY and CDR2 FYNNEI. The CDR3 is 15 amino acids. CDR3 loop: CASSESTATNEKLFF. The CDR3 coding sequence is TGTGCCAGCAGTGAGTCGACAGCAACTAATGAAAAACTGTTTTTT.

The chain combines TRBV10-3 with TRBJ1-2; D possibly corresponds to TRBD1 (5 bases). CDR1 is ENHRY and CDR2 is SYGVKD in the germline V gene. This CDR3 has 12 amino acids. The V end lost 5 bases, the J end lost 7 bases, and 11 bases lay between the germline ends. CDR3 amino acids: CAISPDTLGYTF. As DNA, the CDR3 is TGTGCCATCAGTCCGGACACCCTTGGCTACACCTTC.

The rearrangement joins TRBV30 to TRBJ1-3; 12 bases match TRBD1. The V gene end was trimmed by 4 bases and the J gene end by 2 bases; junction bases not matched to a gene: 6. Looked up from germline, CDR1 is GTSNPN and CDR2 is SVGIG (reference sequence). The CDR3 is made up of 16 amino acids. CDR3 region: CAWKRGDRGPGNTIYF. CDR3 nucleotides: TGTGCCTGGAAGAGGGGGGACAGGGGGCCTGGAAACACCATATATTTT.

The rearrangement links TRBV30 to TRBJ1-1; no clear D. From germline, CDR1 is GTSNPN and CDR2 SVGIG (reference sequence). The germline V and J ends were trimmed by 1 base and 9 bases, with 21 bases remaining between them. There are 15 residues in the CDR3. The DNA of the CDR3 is TGTGCCTGGAGTGGAACTAGGTTGGGTTTGCTGAAAGCTTTCTTT. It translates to CAWSGTRLGLLKAFF.

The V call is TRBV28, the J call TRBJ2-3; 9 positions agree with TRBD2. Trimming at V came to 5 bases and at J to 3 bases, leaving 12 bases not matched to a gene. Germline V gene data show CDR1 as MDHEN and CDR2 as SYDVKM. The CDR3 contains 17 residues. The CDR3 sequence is CASSTHLLREGTDTQYF. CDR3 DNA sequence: TGTGCCAGCAGTACTCATCTTTTGCGGGAGGGTACAGATACGCAGTATTTT.

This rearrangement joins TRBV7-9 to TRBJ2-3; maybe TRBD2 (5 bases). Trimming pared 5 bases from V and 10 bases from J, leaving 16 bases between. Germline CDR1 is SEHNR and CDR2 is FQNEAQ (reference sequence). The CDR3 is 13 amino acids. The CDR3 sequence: CASSHGSYVAQYF. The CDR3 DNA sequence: TGTGCCAGCAGCCATGGGAGCTACGTTGCGCAGTATTTT.

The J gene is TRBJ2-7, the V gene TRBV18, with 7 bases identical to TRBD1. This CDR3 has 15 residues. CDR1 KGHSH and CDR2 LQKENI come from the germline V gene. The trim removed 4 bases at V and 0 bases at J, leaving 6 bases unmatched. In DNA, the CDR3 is TGTGCCAGCTCACGCGCCGGGACAGTCTCCTACGAGCAGTACTTC. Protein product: CASSRAGTVSYEQYF.

The CDR3 region is CASKPGGITEAFF. As DNA, the CDR3 is TGTGCCAGCAAGCCCGGGGGTATCACTGAAGCTTTCTTT. The chain joins TRBV7-9 to TRBJ1-1, with D perhaps TRBD1 (5 bases). The CDR3 spans 13 residues. Germline loops: CDR1 SEHNR, CDR2 FQNEAQ (reference sequence). V was cut by 7 bases and J by 4 bases, with 13 bases left in between.

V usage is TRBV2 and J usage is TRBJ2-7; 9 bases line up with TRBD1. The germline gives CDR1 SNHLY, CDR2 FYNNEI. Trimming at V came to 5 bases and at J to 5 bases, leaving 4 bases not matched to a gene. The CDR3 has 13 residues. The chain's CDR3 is CASSRDRVHEQYF. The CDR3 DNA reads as TGTGCCAGCAGTCGGGACAGGGTCCACGAGCAGTACTTC.

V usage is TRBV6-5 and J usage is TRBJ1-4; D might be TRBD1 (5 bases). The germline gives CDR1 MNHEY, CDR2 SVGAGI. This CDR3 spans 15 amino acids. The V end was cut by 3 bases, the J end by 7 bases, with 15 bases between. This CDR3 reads CASSYSGRVREKLFF. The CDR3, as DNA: TGTGCCAGCAGTTATTCGGGCAGGGTGCGTGAAAAACTGTTTTTT.

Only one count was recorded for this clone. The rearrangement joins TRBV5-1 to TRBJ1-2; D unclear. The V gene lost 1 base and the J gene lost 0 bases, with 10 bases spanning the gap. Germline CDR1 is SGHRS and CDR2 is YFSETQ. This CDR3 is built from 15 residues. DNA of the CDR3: TGCGCCAGCAGCTTGAACCCCGGGACTAACTATGGCTACACCTTC. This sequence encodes CASSLNPGTNYGYTF. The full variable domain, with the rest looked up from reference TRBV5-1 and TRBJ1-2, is KAGVTQTPRYLIKTRGQQVTLSCSPISGHRSVSWYQQTPGQGLQFLFEYFSETQRNKGNFPGRFSGRQFSNSRSEMNVSTLELGDSALYLCASSLNPGTNYGYTFGSGTRLTVV.

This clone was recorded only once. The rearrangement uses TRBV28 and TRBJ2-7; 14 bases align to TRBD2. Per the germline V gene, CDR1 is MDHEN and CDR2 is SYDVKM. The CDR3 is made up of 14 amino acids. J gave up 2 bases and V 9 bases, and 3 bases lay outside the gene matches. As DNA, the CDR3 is TGTGCCAGTCGACTAGCGGGAGGGACCTACGAGCAGTACTTC. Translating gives CASRLAGGTYEQYF.

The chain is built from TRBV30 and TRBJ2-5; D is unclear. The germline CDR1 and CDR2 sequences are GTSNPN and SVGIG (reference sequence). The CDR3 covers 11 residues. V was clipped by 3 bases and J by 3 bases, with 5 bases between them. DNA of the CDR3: TGTGCCTGGAGCGTCAAAGAGACCCAGTACTTC. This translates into CAWSVKETQYF. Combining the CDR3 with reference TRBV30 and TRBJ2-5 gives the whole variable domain SQTIHQWPATLVQPVGSPLSLECTVEGTSNPNLYWYRQAAGRGLQLLFYSVGIGQISSEVPQNLSASRPQDRQFILSSKKLLLSDSGFYLCAWSVKETQYFGPGTRLLVL.

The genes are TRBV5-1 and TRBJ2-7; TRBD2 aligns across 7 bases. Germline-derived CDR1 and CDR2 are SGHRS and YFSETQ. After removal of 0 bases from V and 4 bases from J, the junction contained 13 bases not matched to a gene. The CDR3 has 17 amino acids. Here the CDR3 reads CASSLDRGRAGGYEQYF. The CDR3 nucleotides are TGCGCCAGCAGCTTGGATCGGGGGAGGGCCGGCGGGTACGAGCAGTACTTC.

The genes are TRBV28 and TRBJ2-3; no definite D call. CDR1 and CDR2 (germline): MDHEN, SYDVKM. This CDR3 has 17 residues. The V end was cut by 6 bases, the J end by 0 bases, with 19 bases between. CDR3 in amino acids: CASSSPNRFTSTDTQYF. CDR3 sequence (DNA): TGTGCCAGCAGCTCCCCGAACAGATTTACTAGCACAGATACGCAGTATTTT.

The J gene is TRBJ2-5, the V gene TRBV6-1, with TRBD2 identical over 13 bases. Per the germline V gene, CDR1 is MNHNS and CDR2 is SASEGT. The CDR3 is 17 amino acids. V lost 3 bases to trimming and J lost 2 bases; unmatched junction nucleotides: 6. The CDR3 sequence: CASSEGLAGTRQETQYF. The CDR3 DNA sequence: TGTGCCAGCAGTGAGGGACTAGCGGGGACAAGACAAGAGACCCAGTACTTC.

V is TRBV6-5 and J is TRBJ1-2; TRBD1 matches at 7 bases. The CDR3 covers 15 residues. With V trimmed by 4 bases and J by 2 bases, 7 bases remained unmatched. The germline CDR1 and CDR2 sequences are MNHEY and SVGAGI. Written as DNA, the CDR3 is TGTGCCAGCAGTTCACCGGGACAGCTCAACTATGGCTACACCTTC. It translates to CASSSPGQLNYGYTF.

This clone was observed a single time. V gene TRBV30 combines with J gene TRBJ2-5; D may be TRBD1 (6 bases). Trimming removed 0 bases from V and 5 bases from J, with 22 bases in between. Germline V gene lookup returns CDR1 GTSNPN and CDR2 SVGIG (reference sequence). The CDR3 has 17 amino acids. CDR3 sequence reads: CAWSVWGWAGAMETQYF. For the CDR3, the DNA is TGTGCCTGGAGTGTATGGGGCTGGGCAGGGGCAATGGAGACCCAGTACTTC.

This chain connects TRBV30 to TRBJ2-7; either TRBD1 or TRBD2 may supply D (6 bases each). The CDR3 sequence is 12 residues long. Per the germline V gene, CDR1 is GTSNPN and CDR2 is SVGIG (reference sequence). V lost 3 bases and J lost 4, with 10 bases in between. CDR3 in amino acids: CAWSLGGYEQYF. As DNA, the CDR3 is TGTGCCTGGAGCCTAGGGGGGTACGAGCAGTACTTC.

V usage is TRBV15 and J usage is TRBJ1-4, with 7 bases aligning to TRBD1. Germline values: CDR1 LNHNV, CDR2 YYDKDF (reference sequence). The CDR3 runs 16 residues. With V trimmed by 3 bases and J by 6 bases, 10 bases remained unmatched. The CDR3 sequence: CATSSNAVGGHEKLFF. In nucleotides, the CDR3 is TGTGCCACCAGCAGCAATGCCGTAGGGGGCCATGAAAAACTGTTTTTT.

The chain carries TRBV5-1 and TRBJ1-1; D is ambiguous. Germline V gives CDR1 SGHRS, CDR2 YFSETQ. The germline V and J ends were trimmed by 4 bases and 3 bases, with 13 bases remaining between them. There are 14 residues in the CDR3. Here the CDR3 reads CASSLGLGYTEAFF. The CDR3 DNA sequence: TGCGCCAGCAGCCTAGGACTGGGCTACACTGAAGCTTTCTTT.

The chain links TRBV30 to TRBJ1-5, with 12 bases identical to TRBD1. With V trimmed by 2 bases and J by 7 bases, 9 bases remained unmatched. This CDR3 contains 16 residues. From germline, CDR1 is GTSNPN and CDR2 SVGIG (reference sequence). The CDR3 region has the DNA TGTGCCTGGAGTCTAACCGGGACAGGGGGCTCCCAGCCCCAGCATTTT. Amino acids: CAWSLTGTGGSQPQHF.

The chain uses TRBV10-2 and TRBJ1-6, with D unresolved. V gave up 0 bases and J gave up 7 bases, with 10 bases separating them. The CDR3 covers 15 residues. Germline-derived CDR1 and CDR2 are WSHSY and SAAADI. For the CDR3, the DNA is TGCGCCAGCAGTGAGTCCTCCGGGTGGAATTCACCCCTCCACTTT. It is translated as CASSESSGWNSPLHF.

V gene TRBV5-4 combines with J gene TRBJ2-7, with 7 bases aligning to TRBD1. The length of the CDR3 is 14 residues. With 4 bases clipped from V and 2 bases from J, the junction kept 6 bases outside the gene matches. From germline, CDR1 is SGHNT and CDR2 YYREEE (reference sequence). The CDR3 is CASSPGQRAYEQYF. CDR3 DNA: TGTGCCAGCAGCCCGGGACAGAGGGCCTACGAGCAGTACTTC.

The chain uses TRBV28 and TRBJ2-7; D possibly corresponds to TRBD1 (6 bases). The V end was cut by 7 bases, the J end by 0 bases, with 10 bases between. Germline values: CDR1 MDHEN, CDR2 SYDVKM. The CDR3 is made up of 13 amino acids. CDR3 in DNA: TGTGCCAGCAAGGGGACAAACTCCTACGAGCAGTACTTC. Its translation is CASKGTNSYEQYF.

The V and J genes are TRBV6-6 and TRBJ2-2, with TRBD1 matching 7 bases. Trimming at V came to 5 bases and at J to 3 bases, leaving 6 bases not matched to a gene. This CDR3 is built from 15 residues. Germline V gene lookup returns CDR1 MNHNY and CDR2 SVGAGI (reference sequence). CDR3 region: CASSTGTADTGELFF. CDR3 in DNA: TGTGCCAGCAGTACCGGGACAGCAGACACCGGGGAGCTGTTTTTT.

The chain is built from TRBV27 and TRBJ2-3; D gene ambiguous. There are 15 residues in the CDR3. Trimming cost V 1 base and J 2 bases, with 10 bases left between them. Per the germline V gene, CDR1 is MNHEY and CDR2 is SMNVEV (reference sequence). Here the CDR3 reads CASSLFAGVTDTQYF. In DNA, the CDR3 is TGTGCCAGCAGTTTATTTGCTGGTGTCACAGATACGCAGTATTTT.